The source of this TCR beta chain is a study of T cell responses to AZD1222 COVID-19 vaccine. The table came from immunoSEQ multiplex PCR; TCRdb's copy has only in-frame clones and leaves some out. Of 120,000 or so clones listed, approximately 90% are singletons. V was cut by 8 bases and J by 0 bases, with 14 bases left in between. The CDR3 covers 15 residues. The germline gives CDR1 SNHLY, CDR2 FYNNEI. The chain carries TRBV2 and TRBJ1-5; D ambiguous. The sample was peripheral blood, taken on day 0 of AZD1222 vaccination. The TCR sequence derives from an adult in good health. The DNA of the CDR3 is TGTGCCAGCGCCCGCCTCCCTTATAGCAATCAGCCCCAGCATTTT. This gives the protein CASARLPYSNQPQHF.